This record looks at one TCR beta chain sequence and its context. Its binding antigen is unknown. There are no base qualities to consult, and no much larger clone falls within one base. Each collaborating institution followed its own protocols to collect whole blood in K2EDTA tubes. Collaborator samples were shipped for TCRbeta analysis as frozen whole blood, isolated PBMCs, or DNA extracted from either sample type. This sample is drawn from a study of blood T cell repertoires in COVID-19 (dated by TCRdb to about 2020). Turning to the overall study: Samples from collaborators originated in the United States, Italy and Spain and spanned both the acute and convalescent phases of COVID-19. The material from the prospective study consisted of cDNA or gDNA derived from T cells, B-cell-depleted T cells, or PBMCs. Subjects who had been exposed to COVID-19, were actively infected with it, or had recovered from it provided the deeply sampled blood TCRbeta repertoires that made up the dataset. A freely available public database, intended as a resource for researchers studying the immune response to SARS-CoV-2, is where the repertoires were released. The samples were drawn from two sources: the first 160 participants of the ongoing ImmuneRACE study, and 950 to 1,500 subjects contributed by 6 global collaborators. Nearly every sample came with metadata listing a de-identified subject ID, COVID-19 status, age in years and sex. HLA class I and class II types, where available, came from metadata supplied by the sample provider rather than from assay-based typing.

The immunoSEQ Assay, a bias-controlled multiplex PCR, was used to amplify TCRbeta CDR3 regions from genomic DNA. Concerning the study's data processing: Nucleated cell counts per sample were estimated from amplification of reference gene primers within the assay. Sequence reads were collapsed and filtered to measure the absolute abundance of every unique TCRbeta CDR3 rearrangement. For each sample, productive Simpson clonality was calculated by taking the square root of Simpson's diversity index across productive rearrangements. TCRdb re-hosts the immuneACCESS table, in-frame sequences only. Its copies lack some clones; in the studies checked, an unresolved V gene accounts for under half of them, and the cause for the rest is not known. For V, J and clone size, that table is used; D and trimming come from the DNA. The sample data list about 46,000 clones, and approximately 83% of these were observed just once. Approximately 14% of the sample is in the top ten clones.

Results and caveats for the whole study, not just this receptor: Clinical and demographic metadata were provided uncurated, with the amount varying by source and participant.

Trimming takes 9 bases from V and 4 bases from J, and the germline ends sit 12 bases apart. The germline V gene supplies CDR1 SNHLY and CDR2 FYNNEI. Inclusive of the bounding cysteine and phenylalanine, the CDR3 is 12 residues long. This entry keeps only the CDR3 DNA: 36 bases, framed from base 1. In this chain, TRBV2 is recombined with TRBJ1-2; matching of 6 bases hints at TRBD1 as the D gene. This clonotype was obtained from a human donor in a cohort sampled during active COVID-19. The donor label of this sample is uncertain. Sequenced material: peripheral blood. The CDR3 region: CASPDSFYGYTF. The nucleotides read TGTGCCAGTCCGGACAGTTTCTATGGCTACACCTTC.